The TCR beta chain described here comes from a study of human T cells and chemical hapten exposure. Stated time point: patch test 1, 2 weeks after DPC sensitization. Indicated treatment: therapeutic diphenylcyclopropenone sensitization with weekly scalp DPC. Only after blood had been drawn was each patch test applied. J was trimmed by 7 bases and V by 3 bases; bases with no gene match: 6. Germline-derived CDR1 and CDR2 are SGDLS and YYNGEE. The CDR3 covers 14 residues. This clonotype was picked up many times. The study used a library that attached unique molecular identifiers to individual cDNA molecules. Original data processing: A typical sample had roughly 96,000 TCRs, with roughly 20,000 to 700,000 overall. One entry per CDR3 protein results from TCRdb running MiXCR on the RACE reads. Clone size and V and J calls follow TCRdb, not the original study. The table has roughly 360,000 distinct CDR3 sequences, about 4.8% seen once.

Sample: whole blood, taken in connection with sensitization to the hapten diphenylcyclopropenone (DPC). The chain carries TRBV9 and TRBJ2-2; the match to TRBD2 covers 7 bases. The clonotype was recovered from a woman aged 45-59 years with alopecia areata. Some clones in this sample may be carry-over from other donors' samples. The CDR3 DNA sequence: TGTGCCAGCAGCGCACTAGCGATGGACGGGGAGCTGTTTTTT. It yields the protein CASSALAMDGELFF.